This entry lists 32 T cell receptor beta chains sequenced from one sample in a study. TCRdb itself ran the 5' RACE reads through MiXCR, one entry per CDR3 protein. The sample has tens of thousands of distinct CDR3 sequences, about 28% seen once. The sample consisted of naive CD4+ T cells sorted from blood. Sample subset: naive CD4+ T cells, CD4+CD45RA+CD25-. These receptors came from a female donor with breast cancer.

The V call is TRBV7-2, the J call TRBJ1-1, with D unclear. This CDR3 has 16 amino acids. CDR1 and CDR2 from the germline V gene are SGHTA and FQGNSA. V was clipped by 1 base and J by 3 bases, with 15 bases between them. The CDR3 sequence: CASSLVRLPGYTEAFF. The CDR3 DNA reads as TGTGCCAGCAGCTTAGTTCGATTGCCGGGGTACACTGAAGCTTTCTTT.

The chain combines TRBV18 with TRBJ2-3, with no clear D. The germline gives CDR1 KGHSH, CDR2 LQKENI. The CDR3 spans 15 residues. Trimming pared 2 bases from V and 2 bases from J, leaving 11 bases between. CDR3 bases: TGTGCCAGCTCACCAAGCGCAGACCTCACAGATACGCAGTATTTT. It encodes CASSPSADLTDTQYF.

V and J are TRBV20-1 and TRBJ1-1, with TRBD1 matching over 8 bases. The germline gives CDR1 DFQATT, CDR2 SNEGSKA (reference sequence). With V trimmed by 5 bases and J by 3 bases, 5 bases remained unmatched. The CDR3 is 13 residues long. In nucleotides, the CDR3 is TGCAGTGCTCGCCAACAGGGGGACACTGAAGCTTTCTTT. Its translation: CSARQQGDTEAFF.

In this sample, this clonotype turned up a few times. An end of the junction differs from the germline gene, which may be a read error. V is TRBV6-6 and J is TRBJ2-6; a possible D gene is TRBD1 (5 bases). Per germline, CDR1 MNHNY and CDR2 SVGAGI (reference sequence). The CDR3 spans 15 residues. CDR3 amino acids: CASLYTSSGANVLAF. The DNA of the CDR3 is TGTGCCAGCCTTTACACGTCCTCTGGGGCCAACGTCCTGGCTTTC.

The chain joins TRBV5-6 to TRBJ2-5, with 8 bases matching TRBD2. With V trimmed by 6 bases and J by 2 bases, 9 bases remained unmatched. The CDR3 contains 15 residues. CDR1 is SGHDT, CDR2 YYEEEE, per germline. The chain's CDR3 is CASNTPREGQETQYF. The CDR3 DNA reads as TGTGCCAGCAACACCCCCCGGGAGGGGCAAGAGACCCAGTACTTC. The full variable domain, completed using reference TRBV5-6 and TRBJ2-5, is DAGVTQSPTHLIKTRGQQVTLRCSPKSGHDTVSWYQQALGQGPQFIFQYYEEEERQRGNFPDRFSGHQFPNYSSELNVNALLLGDSALYLCASNTPREGQETQYFGPGTRLLVL.

The rearrangement links TRBV12-3 or TRBV12-4 to TRBJ2-1; perhaps TRBD2 as D (5 bases). V was trimmed by 5 bases and J by 4 bases, leaving 15 bases between them. The CDR3 is 15 amino acids. The CDR3 region is CASSESGIVYNEQFF. The DNA of the CDR3 is TGTGCCAGCAGTGAGTCCGGGATTGTATACAATGAGCAGTTCTTC.

There are a few counts of this clonotype. The J gene is TRBJ2-3, the V gene TRBV7-2, with D perhaps assigned TRBD1 or TRBD2 (5 bases each). Germline-derived CDR1 and CDR2 are SGHTA and FQGNSA. The CDR3 consists of 13 residues. V lost 3 bases, J lost 7 bases, and 11 bases lay in between. CDR3 sequence reads: CASSFLEGNTQYF. The CDR3 DNA reads as TGTGCCAGCAGCTTCCTCGAGGGGAATACGCAGTATTTT.

This clonotype occurred a few times. This chain uses TRBV2 with TRBJ1-1, with 9 bases matching TRBD1. The germline CDR1 and CDR2 sequences are SNHLY and FYNNEI. This CDR3 has 13 amino acids. With V trimmed by 4 bases and J by 5 bases, 2 bases remained unmatched. CDR3 residues: CASSADRGTEAFF. CDR3 in DNA: TGTGCCAGCAGTGCCGACAGGGGGACTGAAGCTTTCTTT.

The sample holds a few counts of this clonotype. J is TRBJ1-3 and V is TRBV27; unclear D gene. Deletions cut 3 bases from V and 2 bases from J, with 8 bases between. The CDR3 runs 14 residues. Germline V lookup: CDR1 MNHEY, CDR2 SMNVEV (reference sequence). The CDR3 coding sequence is TGTGCCAGCAGTTTGCGGAGAACTGGAAACACCATATATTTT. Protein sequence: CASSLRRTGNTIYF.

In its sample, this clonotype was seen a few times. The gene calls are TRBV7-2 and TRBJ2-3; 7 nucleotides match TRBD2. Germline trimming cut 5 bases from V and 9 bases from J; bases unmatched to any gene: 8. Germline CDR1 SGHTA, CDR2 FQGNSA. The CDR3 spans 13 residues. The CDR3 loop is CASSPAEGGTQYF. In DNA form, the CDR3 reads TGTGCCAGCAGCCCCGCGGAGGGAGGGACGCAGTATTTT.

This clonotype occurred a few times. This chain links TRBV6-1 with TRBJ1-4; D is uncertain. Trimming shortened V by 5 bases and J by 7 bases, and 14 bases separated the two germline ends. This CDR3 is built from 14 residues. Germline CDR1 and CDR2: MNHNS and SASEGT. The DNA of the CDR3 is TGTGCCAGCAGTTTCCCCCGGAACGGTGAAAAACTGTTTTTT. Protein: CASSFPRNGEKLFF.

Remarks on this clonotype: A much more abundant neighbour one base away suggests this may be a read error. The rearrangement uses TRBV11-2 and TRBJ1-2; no firm D call. Germline lookup yields CDR1 SGHAT and CDR2 FQNNGV. The CDR3 length is 14 residues. This CDR3 reads CASCLDLRLYGYTF. DNA for the CDR3: TGTGCCAGCTGCTTAGATCTACGATTATATGGCTACACCTTC.

This clonotype was counted between two and nine times. The chain is built from TRBV7-9 and TRBJ2-1; 8 bases line up with TRBD2. The CDR3 covers 15 residues. Germline V lookup: CDR1 SEHNR, CDR2 FQNEAQ (reference sequence). With 2 bases clipped from V and 7 bases from J, the junction kept 7 bases outside the gene matches. The CDR3 nucleotides are TGTGCCAGCAGCTTAATGGCGGGAGGACGGAATGAGCAGTTCTTC. Residues: CASSLMAGGRNEQFF.

In this sample, this clonotype turned up once. The chain is built from TRBV7-2 and TRBJ1-1, with 7 bases that match TRBD1. This CDR3 contains 16 residues. V dropped 1 base and J dropped 0; count of bases not matched to a gene: 5. Germline lookup yields CDR1 SGHTA and CDR2 FQGNSA. The DNA for the CDR3 is TGTGCCAGCAGCTTAGACAGGGGAAGGGTGAACACTGAAGCTTTCTTT. Its translation: CASSLDRGRVNTEAFF.

This clonotype showed up just a few times. The J gene is TRBJ1-2, the V gene TRBV24-1, with TRBD1 identical over 7 bases. The CDR3 is 14 residues long. Germline V CDR1 and CDR2: KGHDR, SFDVKD. With V trimmed by 3 bases and J by 6 bases, 6 bases remained unmatched. In DNA form, the CDR3 reads TGTGCCACCAGTGATCCCGGGACAGAAGATGGCTACACCTTC. It translates to CATSDPGTEDGYTF.

V is TRBV5-6 and J is TRBJ1-4; no definite D call. Deletions cut 2 bases from V and 3 bases from J, with 11 bases between. Germline V gene lookup returns CDR1 SGHDT and CDR2 YYEEEE. The CDR3 is 15 residues long. CDR3 residues: CASSFEGRSNEKLFF. The CDR3 nucleotides read TGTGCCAGCAGCTTCGAAGGCCGGTCTAATGAAAAACTGTTTTTT.

The genes are TRBV12-3 or TRBV12-4 and TRBJ2-5; D remains unclear. V lost 1 base and J 5 bases, leaving 11 bases between the germline ends. The CDR3 covers 14 residues. CDR3 sequence: CASSLGQVGETQYF. The CDR3 region has the DNA TGTGCCAGCAGTTTAGGGCAGGTCGGGGAGACCCAGTACTTC.

This clonotype has a handful of counts. This chain connects TRBV6-5 to TRBJ2-1; D is possibly TRBD1 or TRBD2 (5 bases each). CDR3 length: 15 residues. CDR1 is MNHEY and CDR2 is SVGAGI in the germline V gene. Trimming took 5 bases from V and 6 from J, leaving 17 bases between them. The CDR3 protein is CASSKEGFLSNEQFF. CDR3 sequence (DNA): TGTGCCAGCAGTAAAGAGGGGTTCCTGAGCAATGAGCAGTTCTTC.

This rearrangement joins TRBV20-1 to TRBJ1-1; D not certain. CDR3 length: 12 residues. Deletions cut 7 bases from V and 6 bases from J, with 15 bases between. Looked up from germline, CDR1 is DFQATT and CDR2 is SNEGSKA (reference sequence). CDR3 nucleotides: TGCAGTGTAGGTGATTGGGTTGCTGAAGCTTTCTTT. This encodes CSVGDWVAEAFF.

The sample holds many counts of this clonotype. This chain connects TRBV12-3 or TRBV12-4 to TRBJ2-5, with 8 positions matching TRBD2. CDR3 length equals 16 residues. V lost 5 bases, J lost 2 bases, and 10 bases stayed unmatched. The CDR3 bases are TGTGCCAGCAGTCCCCCAGCGGGAGTCTATCAAGAGACCCAGTACTTC. Protein: CASSPPAGVYQETQYF.

The rearrangement joins TRBV28 to TRBJ2-7; weak D call: TRBD1 (6 bases). Germline CDR1 is MDHEN and CDR2 is SYDVKM. The CDR3 has 15 amino acids. V was trimmed by 6 bases and J by 4 bases, leaving 19 bases between them. CDR3 amino acids: CASREYRTGLYEQYF. CDR3 DNA: TGTGCCAGCAGGGAGTACCGAACAGGGTTGTACGAGCAGTACTTC.

A word on this clonotype: Without the conserved terminal phenylalanine or tryptophan, this CDR3 likely stems from a read error. It is unclear where the CDR3 begins or ends on the DNA, so no DNA is shown, and the CDR3 is as TCRdb lists it. The CDR3 loop is CASSPAGGPGGV. The chain links TRBV6-6 to TRBJ2-4; the D call of TRBD2 is as the table states it, not checked on the DNA. The CDR3 comprises 12 residues, both ends counted. The germline gives CDR1 MNHNY, CDR2 SVGAGI (reference sequence).

The chain couples TRBV4-2 to TRBJ2-5; D is ambiguous. Germline CDR1 LGHNA, CDR2 YNFKEQ. The length of the CDR3 is 13 residues. V lost 0 bases and J lost 3, with 5 bases in between. Written as DNA, the CDR3 is TGTGCCAGCAGCCAAGACTTAAAAGAGACCCAGTACTTC. It specifies CASSQDLKETQYF.

The chain couples TRBV2 to TRBJ1-1; TRBD1 might be the D (5 bases). The CDR3 covers 15 residues. Looked up from germline, CDR1 is SNHLY and CDR2 is FYNNEI. The V and J ends lost 3 bases and 5 bases respectively, with 16 bases between them. The CDR3 loop is CASSDGRVVWTEAFF. CDR3 DNA: TGTGCCAGCAGTGATGGCAGGGTAGTTTGGACTGAAGCTTTCTTT.

The chain is built from TRBV28 and TRBJ2-7; D may be TRBD1 or TRBD2 (7 bases each). CDR1 and CDR2 from the germline V gene are MDHEN and SYDVKM. This CDR3 spans 13 amino acids. V lost 7 bases, J lost 4 bases, and 14 bases lay in between. The CDR3 region has the DNA TGTGCCAGCACAGGGGGAGGGAGGTACGAGCAGTACTTC. Protein product: CASTGGGRYEQYF. The full variable domain, rest sourced from reference TRBV28 and TRBJ2-7, is DVKVTQSSRYLVKRTGEKVFLECVQDMDHENMFWYRQDPGLGLRLIYFSYDVKMKEKGDIPEGYSVSREKKERFSLILESASTNQTSMYLCASTGGGRYEQYFGPGTRLTVT.

This clonotype was seen more than once but under ten times. The rearrangement links TRBV28 to TRBJ2-2; TRBD2 agrees at 8 bases. CDR3 length equals 16 residues. Germline CDR1 is MDHEN and CDR2 is SYDVKM. Trimming took 3 bases from V and 4 from J; bases not matched to a gene: 7. CDR3 nucleotide sequence: TGTGCCAGCAGTTTTACGGGAGGGGGTATCACCGGGGAGCTGTTTTTT. It translates to CASSFTGGGITGELFF. Drawing the rest from reference TRBV28 and TRBJ2-2, the complete variable domain is DVKVTQSSRYLVKRTGEKVFLECVQDMDHENMFWYRQDPGLGLRLIYFSYDVKMKEKGDIPEGYSVSREKKERFSLILESASTNQTSMYLCASSFTGGGITGELFFGEGSRLTVL.

In this sample, this clonotype turned up a few times. This chain uses TRBV3-1 with TRBJ1-1; 9 bases are shared with TRBD1. This CDR3 contains 15 residues. The germline gives CDR1 LGHDT, CDR2 YNNKEL (reference sequence). V lost 3 bases to trimming and J lost 2 bases; unmatched junction nucleotides: 4. CDR3 nucleotides: TGTGCCAGCAGCCACGGACAGGGGATAAACACTGAAGCTTTCTTT. Translating it yields CASSHGQGINTEAFF.

This clonotype was seen a few times. The chain uses TRBV24-1 and TRBJ2-3; 9 nucleotides line up with TRBD2. The CDR3 spans 14 residues. Germline CDR1 reads KGHDR; CDR2 reads SFDVKD. J gave up 5 bases and V 4 bases, and 3 bases lay outside the gene matches. The CDR3 nucleotides are TGTGCCACCAGTGACCCTAGCGGGATAGATACGCAGTATTTT. This sequence encodes CATSDPSGIDTQYF.

The CDR3 DNA is TGTGCCACCAGCAGAGATGTATCGAAAGATACGCAGTATTTT. Protein: CATSRDVSKDTQYF. J is TRBJ2-3 and V is TRBV15, with D unresolved. In germline, CDR1 is LNHNV, CDR2 YYDKDF (reference sequence). Trimming took 0 bases from V and 5 from J, leaving 9 bases between them. This CDR3 is 14 amino acids long.

V and J are TRBV29-1 and TRBJ2-7; 10 nucleotides agree with TRBD2. The CDR3 is made up of 14 amino acids. Germline values: CDR1 SQVTM, CDR2 ANQGSEA. V shed 7 bases, J shed 7 bases, and the junction held 13 bases outside the gene matches. The CDR3 DNA follows: TGCAGCGCATATAAGCGGGAGGGCTCGGGAGAGCAGTACTTC. As protein: CSAYKREGSGEQYF.

The rearrangement joins TRBV2 to TRBJ2-1; D ambiguous. The CDR3 contains 12 residues. The V gene's germline CDR1 is SNHLY and CDR2 FYNNEI. Trimming removed 5 bases at V and 8 bases at J, with 10 bases between. The CDR3 is CASSIASYEQFF. The CDR3 nucleotides are TGTGCCAGCAGTATCGCCTCCTATGAGCAGTTCTTC.

This clonotype occurred a few times. V is TRBV7-9 and J is TRBJ2-2; perhaps TRBD2 as D (5 bases). The CDR3 consists of 14 residues. The germline V gene encodes CDR1 SEHNR and CDR2 FQNEAQ (reference sequence). Trimming left V 11 bases short and J 5 bases short, with 18 bases between. The CDR3 nucleotides read TGTGCCGAGGGAACGTCCCAAAGTACCGGGGAGCTGTTTTTT. Encoded protein: CAEGTSQSTGELFF.